The clone carrying this T cell receptor (beta chain) appeared a few times. A read error may be the cause here, since a much bigger clone is one base away. This sample is part of a study of T cells in Graves' hyperthyroidism and ophthalmopathy. Amplified TCR beta CDR3 regions came from RNA transcripts. HTBI primers were the set used in a first-round RT-PCR of the TCR CDR3. TCRdb called the multiplex PCR reads again in MiXCR, with one record for every CDR3 protein. This sample has approximately 210,000 distinct CDR3 sequences, with about a sixth found just once. V was shortened by 4 bases and J by 9 bases, with 7 bases between the two germline ends. The CDR3 consists of 12 residues. The germline V gene has CDR1 MDHEN and CDR2 SYDVKM.

Sequencing was carried out using blood. This sequence joins TRBV28 and TRBJ1-6; D remains ambiguous. The receptor comes from a man aged 50 or older with Graves' hyperthyroidism. CDR3 nucleotides: TGTGCCAGCAGTTATGGGTGTTCACCCCTCCACTTT. This sequence encodes CASSYGCSPLHF.